Presented here are 16 T cell receptor beta chains from one specimen sequenced in a study of T cell changes during pregnancy in multiple sclerosis. The method was immunoSEQ multiplex PCR; TCRdb's version includes in-frame clones alone and lacks a portion of them. This table has some 37,000 clones, 80% to 95% appearing once. The sample was CD8+ T cells from peripheral blood mononuclear cells, taken after pregnancy. All receptors come from a female donor with multiple sclerosis, enrolled in a pregnancy study.

This clone was recorded many times. This sequence joins TRBV12-1 and TRBJ2-3; the DNA was not compared with TRBD2, the D call given in the table. TRBV12-1 is termed a pseudogene. The CDR3 consists of 12 residues. The CDR3: CASNLGLAGTYF. The CDR3 DNA reads as TGTGCCAGCAATTTGGGACTAGCGGGAACCTATTTT.

In this sample, this clone turned up once. The chain has TRBV27 and TRBJ2-7; TRBD2 matches 10 bases. CDR1 MNHEY and CDR2 SMNVEV come from the germline V gene (reference sequence). The CDR3 has 14 amino acids. Trimming took 6 bases from V and 9 from J; bases not matched to a gene: 11. The CDR3 region is CASSQSSGRRRQYF. CDR3 in DNA: TGTGCCAGCAGCCAATCTAGCGGGAGACGCCGGCAGTACTTC.

The chain uses TRBV7-2 and TRBJ2-5; 7 bases agree with TRBD2. Looked up from germline, CDR1 is SGHTA and CDR2 is FQGNSA. The CDR3 sequence is 14 residues long. Losses at the gene ends were 5 bases for V and 1 base for J; bases not matched to a gene: 4. As DNA, the CDR3 is TGTGCCAGCAGCCTCCGGACTAGCCAAGAGACCCAGTACTTC. Amino acids: CASSLRTSQETQYF. Variable domain in full (rest from reference TRBV7-2 and TRBJ2-5): GAGVSQSPSNKVTEKGKDVELRCDPISGHTALYWYRQSLGQGLEFLIYFQGNSAPDKSGLPSDRFSAERTGGSVSTLTIQRTQQEDSAVYLCASSLRTSQETQYFGPGTRLLVL.

This clone was recorded only once. The chain joins TRBV14 to TRBJ2-7, with 11 positions matching TRBD1. The CDR3 has 16 residues. Germline V gives CDR1 SGHDN, CDR2 FVKESK. Trimming removed 3 bases from V and 7 bases from J; junction bases left unmatched: 11. The CDR3 protein is CASSHSPPDRGQEQYF. CDR3 in DNA: TGTGCCAGCAGCCACTCCCCCCCGGACAGGGGGCAAGAGCAGTACTTC.

The chain links TRBV2 to TRBJ1-2; TRBD1 might be the D (6 bases). V was clipped by 5 bases and J by 3 bases, with 28 bases between them. The germline gives CDR1 SNHLY, CDR2 FYNNEI. The CDR3 runs 19 residues. The CDR3 region is CASSLKGGAQDFLDYGYTF. The CDR3 DNA reads as TGTGCCAGCAGTCTAAAGGGGGGGGCACAAGACTTTTTGGACTATGGCTACACCTTC.

J is TRBJ1-2 and V is TRBV7-9; D is uncertain. Deletions cut 1 base from V and 5 bases from J, with 8 bases between. The CDR3 runs 13 residues. The V gene's germline CDR1 is SEHNR and CDR2 FQNEAQ (reference sequence). CDR3 nucleotide sequence: TGTGCCAGCAGCTTAGTTCCTTCTTATGGCTACACCTTC. It codes for CASSLVPSYGYTF.

The chain couples TRBV4-1 to TRBJ2-3; the D gene is possibly TRBD2 (5 bases). Germline CDR1 is MGHRA and CDR2 is YSYEKL. Trimming cost V 4 bases and J 4 bases, with 9 bases left between them. The CDR3 extends over 13 amino acids. CDR3 DNA sequence: TGCGCCAGCAGCCTTCCCGGGGCAGATACGCAGTATTTT. This encodes CASSLPGADTQYF.

This clone has more than one count but fewer than ten. The gene calls are TRBV19 and TRBJ1-1; the D is unclear. Per germline, CDR1 LNHDA and CDR2 SQIVND (reference sequence). The CDR3 runs 13 residues. V lost 1 base to trimming and J lost 1 base, with 4 bases between them. CDR3: CASSIASNTEAFF. CDR3 sequence (DNA): TGTGCCAGTAGTATAGCGTCGAACACTGAAGCTTTCTTT. Based on the CDR3 plus reference TRBV19 and TRBJ1-1, the full variable domain is DGGITQSPKYLFRKEGQNVTLSCEQNLNHDAMYWYRQDPGQGLRLIYYSQIVNDFQKGDIAEGYSVSREKKESFPLTVTSAQKNPTAFYLCASSIASNTEAFFGQGTRLTVV.

The chain uses TRBV7-9 and TRBJ1-1, with 9 nucleotides matching TRBD1. The CDR3 has 18 residues. Unmatched junction bases numbered 10, after V lost 1 base and J lost 1 base. In germline, CDR1 is SEHNR, CDR2 FQNEAQ (reference sequence). The CDR3 bases are TGTGCCAGCAGCTTAGGCAGAGGACAGGGGAGGGGGAACACTGAAGCTTTCTTT. Protein product: CASSLGRGQGRGNTEAFF.

This clone was observed a few times. The rearrangement links TRBV21-1 to TRBJ2-3; TRBD2, the D gene given by the table, was not confirmed from the DNA. TRBV21-1 is listed as a pseudogene. CDR3 length: 12 amino acids. CDR3 sequence (DNA): TGTGCCACCTCCTGTCTCACAGATACGCAGTATTTT. Translated: CATSCLTDTQYF.

The chain joins TRBV5-6 to TRBJ2-3; D is perhaps TRBD1 (5 bases). The germline V gene has CDR1 SGHDT and CDR2 YYEEEE. V lost 4 bases, J lost 2 bases, and 20 bases lay in between. The CDR3 contains 17 residues. The DNA for the CDR3 is TGTGCCAGCAGCCCTTACGCGCCAGGGAAAGACACAGATACGCAGTATTTT. This translates into CASSPYAPGKDTDTQYF.

The CDR3 here is CASNRQGNRNTIYF. In DNA, the CDR3 is TGTGCCAGCAATCGACAGGGGAATCGAAACACCATATATTTT. The gene calls are TRBV2 and TRBJ1-3; 8 bases align to TRBD1. The CDR3 totals 14 residues. V gave up 7 bases and J gave up 5 bases; unmatched junction bases: 7. Germline V lookup: CDR1 SNHLY, CDR2 FYNNEI.

V is TRBV28 and J is TRBJ1-1; D not certain. Germline V gene sequence: CDR1 MDHEN, CDR2 SYDVKM. The CDR3 consists of 14 residues. V dropped 3 bases and J dropped 0 bases, with 8 bases sitting between them. This chain's CDR3 is CASSFVSVNTEAFF. The CDR3 DNA reads TGTGCCAGCAGTTTCGTGTCTGTGAACACTGAAGCTTTCTTT.

V and J are TRBV5-6 and TRBJ2-1, with 8 bases aligning to TRBD1. This CDR3 contains 16 residues. Germline CDR1 and CDR2: SGHDT and YYEEEE. The V and J ends lost 0 bases and 0 bases, in that order; junction bases with no gene match: 2. CDR3 bases: TGTGCCAGCAGCTTGGGGACAGGGAGCTCCTACAATGAGCAGTTCTTC. Translating it yields CASSLGTGSSYNEQFF. Looking up the rest from reference TRBV5-6 and TRBJ2-1 gives the full variable domain: DAGVTQSPTHLIKTRGQQVTLRCSPKSGHDTVSWYQQALGQGPQFIFQYYEEEERQRGNFPDRFSGHQFPNYSSELNVNALLLGDSALYLCASSLGTGSSYNEQFFGPGTRLTVL.

V and J are TRBV5-6 and TRBJ2-2; D might be TRBD2 (5 bases). This CDR3 spans 14 amino acids. V lost 0 bases to trimming and J lost 7 bases, with 10 bases between them. The V gene's germline CDR1 is SGHDT and CDR2 YYEEEE. The CDR3 DNA sequence: TGTGCCAGCAGCTTGGGAGGGCACCACGGGGAGCTGTTTTTT. It yields the protein CASSLGGHHGELFF.

This chain uses TRBV6-6 with TRBJ1-5; D is undetermined. CDR1 is MNHNY, CDR2 SVGAGI, per germline (reference sequence). Trimming stripped 3 bases from V and 3 bases from J, with 9 bases between. CDR3 length equals 14 residues. This chain's CDR3 is CASSYTAPNQPQHF. CDR3 sequence (DNA): TGTGCCAGCAGTTATACAGCTCCCAATCAGCCCCAGCATTTT.